The source of this TCR beta chain is a study of T cells in tuberculosis. Study background: In South Africa, adults with active tuberculosis were compared with IGRA-negative and latently infected IGRA-positive adolescents. Notes on the study in general: Active tuberculosis alpha repertoires lay closer to GMM-specific TCRs than controls'. Selection depended on which cryopreserved specimens were available.

Profiling relied on immunoSEQ multiplex PCR, and the TCRdb table lists in-frame clones only, not all of them. The sample yields about 29,000 clones, 93% seen once. Remarks on this clone: The antigen is undetermined.

Germline lookup yields CDR1 SEHNR and CDR2 FQNEAQ (reference sequence). CDR3 length equals 16 residues. The trim removed 2 bases at V and 4 bases at J, leaving 5 bases unmatched. Adolescents were screened for latent TB by skin test and IGRA. V usage is TRBV7-9 and J usage is TRBJ2-1, with TRBD2 matching over 10 bases. The sample comprised PBMCs. This TCR derives from a donor between 10 and 29 years old with latent tuberculosis or without tuberculosis infection. This CDR3 is CASSLTSGRAYNEQFF. The CDR3 DNA reads as TGTGCCAGCAGCTTAACCAGCGGGAGGGCTTACAATGAGCAGTTCTTC.